The 4 T cell receptor beta chains below come from one sample, sequenced in a study of cytomegalovirus exposure and HLA in healthy donors. 60 Vbeta and 13 Jbeta primers were used in PCR. The assay was immunoSEQ multiplex PCR, and TCRdb's table has in-frame clones only and misses some. The top ten clones hold more than 1.5% of a sample with 90,000 to 130,000 clones, approximately 86% of them seen once. The sequencing sample was made of PBMCs. These receptors were taken from a man between 40 and 49 years old in good health and CMV-seronegative.

This chain connects TRBV9 to TRBJ2-7, with 12 bases aligning to TRBD1. Germline CDR1 is SGDLS and CDR2 is YYNGEE. The CDR3 has 15 residues. The trim removed 6 bases at V and 2 bases at J, leaving 6 bases unmatched. CDR3 sequence: CASTVGTGGPYEQYF. DNA for the CDR3: TGTGCCAGCACCGTTGGGACAGGGGGCCCCTACGAGCAGTACTTC.

The chain combines TRBV28 with TRBJ1-4, with D perhaps matching TRBD1 (6 bases). From germline, CDR1 is MDHEN and CDR2 SYDVKM. V lost 3 bases to trimming and J lost 8 bases, with 13 bases between them. The CDR3 is 14 residues long. The CDR3 sequence is CASSFLGAEEKLFF. The CDR3, as DNA: TGTGCCAGCAGTTTCCTGGGGGCGGAGGAAAAACTGTTTTTT.

The rearrangement joins TRBV2 to TRBJ1-6; unclear D gene. The V gene lost 4 bases and the J gene lost 10 bases, with 5 bases spanning the gap. CDR3 length: 11 amino acids. CDR1 is SNHLY, CDR2 FYNNEI, per germline. Written as DNA, the CDR3 is TGTGCCAGCAGTGGTGAGTCACCCCTCCACTTT. Translated: CASSGESPLHF.

In this sample, this clone turned up once. The chain uses TRBV27 and TRBJ2-7; 8 bases align to TRBD2. The length of the CDR3 is 13 residues. V gave up 5 bases and J gave up 12 bases; unmatched junction bases: 12. Germline CDR1 MNHEY, CDR2 SMNVEV (reference sequence). This CDR3 is CASSPRVAGQAYF. The CDR3 coding sequence is TGTGCCAGCAGTCCAAGAGTAGCGGGGCAGGCGTACTTC.